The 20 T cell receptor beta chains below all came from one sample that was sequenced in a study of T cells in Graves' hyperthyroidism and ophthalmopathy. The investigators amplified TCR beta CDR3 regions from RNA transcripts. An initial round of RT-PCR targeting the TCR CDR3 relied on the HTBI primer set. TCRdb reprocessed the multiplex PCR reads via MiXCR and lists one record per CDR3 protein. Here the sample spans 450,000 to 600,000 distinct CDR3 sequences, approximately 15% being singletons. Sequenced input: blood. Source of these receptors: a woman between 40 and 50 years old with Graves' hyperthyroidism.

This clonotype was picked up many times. CDR3 protein: CASSPDGSNQPQHF. CDR3 DNA: TGCGCCAGCAGCCCTGACGGCAGCAATCAGCCCCAGCATTTT. The rearrangement uses TRBV5-1 and TRBJ1-5; unclear D gene. V gave up 4 bases and J gave up 1 base, with 9 bases separating them. The CDR3 loop spans 14 amino acids. Germline CDR1 is SGHRS and CDR2 is YFSETQ. Full variable domain (rest looked up from reference TRBV5-1 and TRBJ1-5): KAGVTQTPRYLIKTRGQQVTLSCSPISGHRSVSWYQQTPGQGLQFLFEYFSETQRNKGNFPGRFSGRQFSNSRSEMNVSTLELGDSALYLCASSPDGSNQPQHFGDGTRLSIL.

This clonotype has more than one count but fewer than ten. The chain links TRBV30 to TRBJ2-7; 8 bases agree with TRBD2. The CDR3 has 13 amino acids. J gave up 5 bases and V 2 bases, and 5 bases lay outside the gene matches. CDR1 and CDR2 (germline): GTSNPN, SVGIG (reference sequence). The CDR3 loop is CAWSYREGDEQYF. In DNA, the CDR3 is TGTGCCTGGAGTTATCGGGAGGGAGACGAGCAGTACTTC.

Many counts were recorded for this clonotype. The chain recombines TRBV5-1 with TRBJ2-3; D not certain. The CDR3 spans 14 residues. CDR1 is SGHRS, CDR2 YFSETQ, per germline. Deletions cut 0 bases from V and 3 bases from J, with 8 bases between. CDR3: CASSLGSQTDTQYF. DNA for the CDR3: TGCGCCAGCAGCTTGGGGAGTCAGACAGATACGCAGTATTTT.

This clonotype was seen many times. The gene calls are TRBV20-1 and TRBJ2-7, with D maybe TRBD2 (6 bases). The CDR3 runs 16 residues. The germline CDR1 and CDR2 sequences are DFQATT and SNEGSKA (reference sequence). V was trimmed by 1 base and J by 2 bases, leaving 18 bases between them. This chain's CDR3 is CSARVLGRGTPYEQYF. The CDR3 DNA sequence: TGCAGTGCTAGAGTACTCGGGAGAGGCACGCCCTACGAGCAGTACTTC.

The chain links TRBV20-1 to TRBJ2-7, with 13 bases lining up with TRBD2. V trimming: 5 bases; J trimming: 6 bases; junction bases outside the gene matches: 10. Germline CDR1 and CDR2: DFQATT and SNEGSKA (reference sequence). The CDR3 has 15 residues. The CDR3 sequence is CSAPTSGRPGGEQYF. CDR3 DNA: TGCAGTGCTCCGACTAGCGGGAGGCCGGGGGGCGAGCAGTACTTC.

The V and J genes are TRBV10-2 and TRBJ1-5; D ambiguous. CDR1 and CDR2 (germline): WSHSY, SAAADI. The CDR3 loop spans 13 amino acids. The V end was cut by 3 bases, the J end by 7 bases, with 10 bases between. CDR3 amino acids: CASSDGGEQPQHF. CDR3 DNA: TGCGCCAGCAGTGATGGCGGGGAACAGCCCCAGCATTTT.

This CDR3 reads CASRGQGAGGGSSTGELFF. The CDR3 coding sequence is TGTGCCAGCAGGGGTCAGGGGGCCGGAGGCGGTAGTTCGACCGGGGAGCTGTTTTTT. The chain uses TRBV5-6 and TRBJ2-2, with 8 bases identical to TRBD1. V shed 5 bases, J shed 5 bases, and the junction held 20 bases outside the gene matches. CDR3 length equals 19 residues. CDR1 and CDR2 (germline): SGHDT, YYEEEE.

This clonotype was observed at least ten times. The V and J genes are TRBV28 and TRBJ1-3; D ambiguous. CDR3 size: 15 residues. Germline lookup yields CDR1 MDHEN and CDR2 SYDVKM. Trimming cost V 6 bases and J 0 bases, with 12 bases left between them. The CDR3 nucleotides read TGTGCCAGCAGCCCCCCAGCCAGCTCTGGAAACACCATATATTTT. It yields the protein CASSPPASSGNTIYF.

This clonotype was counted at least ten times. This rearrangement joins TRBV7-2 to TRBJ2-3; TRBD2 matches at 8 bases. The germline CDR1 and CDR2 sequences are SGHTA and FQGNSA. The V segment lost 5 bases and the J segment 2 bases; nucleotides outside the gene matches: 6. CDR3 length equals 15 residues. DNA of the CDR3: TGTGCCAGCAGCCCGGGGGGGACCCCCACAGATACGCAGTATTTT. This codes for CASSPGGTPTDTQYF.

DNA for the CDR3: TGTGCCATCACCCCTAATGGGAGGGCCGGCAATGAGCAGTTCTTC. It translates to CAITPNGRAGNEQFF. The chain recombines TRBV10-3 with TRBJ2-1; TRBD2 agrees at 7 bases. The CDR3 is made up of 15 amino acids. Germline loops: CDR1 ENHRY, CDR2 SYGVKD. J gave up 6 bases and V 7 bases, and 12 bases lay outside the gene matches.

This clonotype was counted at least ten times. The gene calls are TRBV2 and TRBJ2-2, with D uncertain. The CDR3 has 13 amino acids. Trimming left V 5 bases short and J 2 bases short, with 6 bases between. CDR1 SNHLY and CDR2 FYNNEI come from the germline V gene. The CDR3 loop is CASSPINTGELFF. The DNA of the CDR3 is TGTGCCAGCAGTCCGATCAACACCGGGGAGCTGTTTTTT.

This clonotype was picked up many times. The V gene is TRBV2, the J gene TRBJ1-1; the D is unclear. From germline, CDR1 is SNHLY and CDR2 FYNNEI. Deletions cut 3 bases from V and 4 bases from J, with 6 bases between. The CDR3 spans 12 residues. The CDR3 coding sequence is TGTGCCAGCAGTGACTTGTCCACTGAAGCTTTCTTT. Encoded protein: CASSDLSTEAFF.

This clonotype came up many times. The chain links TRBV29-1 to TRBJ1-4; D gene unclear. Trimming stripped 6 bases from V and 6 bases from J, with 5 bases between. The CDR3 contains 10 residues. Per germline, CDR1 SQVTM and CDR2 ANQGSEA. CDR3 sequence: CSVRDEKLFF. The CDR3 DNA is TGCAGCGTGAGGGATGAAAAACTGTTTTTT.

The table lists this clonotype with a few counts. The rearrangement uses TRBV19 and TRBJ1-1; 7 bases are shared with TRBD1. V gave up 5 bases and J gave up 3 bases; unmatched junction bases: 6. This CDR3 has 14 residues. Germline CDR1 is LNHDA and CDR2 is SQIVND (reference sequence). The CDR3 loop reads CASSVDRVDTEAFF. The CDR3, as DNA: TGTGCCAGTAGTGTCGACAGGGTAGACACTGAAGCTTTCTTT.

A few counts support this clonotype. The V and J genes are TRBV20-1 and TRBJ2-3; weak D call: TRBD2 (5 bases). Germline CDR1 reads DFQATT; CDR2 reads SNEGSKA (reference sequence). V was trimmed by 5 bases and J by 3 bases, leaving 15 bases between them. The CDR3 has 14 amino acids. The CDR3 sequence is CSAAPPGGTDTQYF. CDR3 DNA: TGCAGTGCTGCGCCACCGGGCGGGACAGATACGCAGTATTTT.

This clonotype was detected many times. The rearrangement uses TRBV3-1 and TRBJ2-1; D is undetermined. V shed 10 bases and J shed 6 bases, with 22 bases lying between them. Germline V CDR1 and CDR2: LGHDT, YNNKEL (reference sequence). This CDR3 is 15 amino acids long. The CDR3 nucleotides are TGTGCCACAACCCGTCTGGGCTCAGGTTTCAATGAGCAGTTCTTC. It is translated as CATTRLGSGFNEQFF.

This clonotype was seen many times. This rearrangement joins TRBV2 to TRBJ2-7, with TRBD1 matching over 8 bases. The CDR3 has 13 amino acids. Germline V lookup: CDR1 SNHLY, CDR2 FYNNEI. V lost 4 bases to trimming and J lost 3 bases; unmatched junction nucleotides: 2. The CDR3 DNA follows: TGTGCCAGCAGTGGGACAGGGAACTACGAGCAGTACTTC. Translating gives CASSGTGNYEQYF.

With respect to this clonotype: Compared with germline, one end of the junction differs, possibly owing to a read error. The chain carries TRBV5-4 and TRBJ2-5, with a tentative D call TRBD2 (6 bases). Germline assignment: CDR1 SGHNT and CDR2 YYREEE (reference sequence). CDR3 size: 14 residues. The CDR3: CASSPGTYQGTQYF. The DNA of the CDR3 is TGTGCCAGCAGCCCCGGGACTTACCAAGGGACCCAGTACTTC.

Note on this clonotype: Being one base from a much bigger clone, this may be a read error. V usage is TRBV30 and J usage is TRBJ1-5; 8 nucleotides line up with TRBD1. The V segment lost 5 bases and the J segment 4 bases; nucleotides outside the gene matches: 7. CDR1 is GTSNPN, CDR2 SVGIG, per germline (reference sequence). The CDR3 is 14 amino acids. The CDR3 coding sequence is TGTGCCTGGGGCATGGGACAGGCTAATCAGCCCCAGCATTTT. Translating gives CAWGMGQANQPQHF.

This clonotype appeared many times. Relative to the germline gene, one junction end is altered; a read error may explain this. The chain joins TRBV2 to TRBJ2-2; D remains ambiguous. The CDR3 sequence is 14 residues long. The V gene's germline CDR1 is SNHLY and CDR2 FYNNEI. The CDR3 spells CASRDRTNTGELFF. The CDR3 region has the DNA TGTGCCAGCCGTGATCGGACGAACACCGGGGAGCTGTTTTTT.